Given below is one T cell receptor (beta chain) in context. Its antigen is currently unknown. Regarding donors, all were healthy bone marrow donors. The data were taken from a study of cytomegalovirus exposure and HLA in healthy donors. Both 60 Vbeta primers and 13 Jbeta primers went into the PCR. Sequenced by immunoSEQ multiplex PCR; TCRdb stores in-frame clones only, minus some. The sample yields 120,000 or so clones, about four fifths seen once. Study-wide findings and caveats: For presence/absence analyses, sequencing depth was assumed to be roughly uniform across donors. Sequencing artifact likely explains a cluster of highly shared sequence variants. In most subjects, TCR beta sequences reportedly gave accurate predictions of HLA-A and HLA-B alleles.

The CDR3 spans 17 residues. V shed 1 base and J 1 base; nucleotides not matched to a gene: 11. In germline, CDR1 is SGHDT, CDR2 YYEEEE. The specimen sequenced was PBMCs. This clonotype was obtained from a man younger than 35 in good health and CMV-seronegative. J is TRBJ2-7 and V is TRBV5-6; 7 nucleotides align to TRBD1. The CDR3 DNA is TGTGCCAGCAGCTTGACCCTTCGACAGGGAAGGTCCTACGAGCAGTACTTC. Translating it yields CASSLTLRQGRSYEQYF.